One and the same sample provided the 5 T cell receptor beta chains below, sequenced in a study of blood T cell repertoires in COVID-19. Measured with immunoSEQ multiplex PCR; TCRdb has only the in-frame clones, and not every one. The sample yields about 380,000 clones, roughly 85% seen once. The sample consisted of peripheral blood. The receptors derive from a woman aged 18 to 35 with acute or convalescent COVID-19.

In this sample, this clone turned up a few times. J is TRBJ1-4 and V is TRBV19, with TRBD1 as a possible D gene (5 bases). V was pared by 4 bases and J by 3 bases, with 12 bases between. The CDR3 covers 15 residues. Germline V gene sequence: CDR1 LNHDA, CDR2 SQIVND (reference sequence). CDR3: CASSKQDAANEKLFF. The CDR3 bases are TGTGCCAGTAGTAAACAGGACGCGGCTAATGAAAAACTGTTTTTT. The full variable domain, completed using reference TRBV19 and TRBJ1-4, is DGGITQSPKYLFRKEGQNVTLSCEQNLNHDAMYWYRQDPGQGLRLIYYSQIVNDFQKGDIAEGYSVSREKKESFPLTVTSAQKNPTAFYLCASSKQDAANEKLFFGSGTQLSVL.

The genes are TRBV2 and TRBJ2-7; 9 nucleotides align to TRBD1. Germline-derived CDR1 and CDR2 are SNHLY and FYNNEI. The CDR3 contains 17 residues. The V and J ends lost 6 bases and 4 bases, in that order; junction bases with no gene match: 16. The CDR3 spells CASSQRGTGTGRYEQYF. Here the CDR3 DNA reads TGTGCCAGCAGCCAAAGGGGGACCGGGACAGGGAGGTACGAGCAGTACTTC.

The J gene is TRBJ1-2, the V gene TRBV6-1, with unresolved D. This CDR3 has 13 residues. V was shortened by 0 bases and J by 6 bases, with 8 bases between the two germline ends. Per germline, CDR1 MNHNS and CDR2 SASEGT. The CDR3 loop is CASSEAPGHGYTF. The CDR3 DNA reads TGTGCCAGCAGTGAAGCTCCAGGTCATGGCTACACCTTC.

About this clone: This specimen includes other DNA sequences encoding the same CDR3. The chain links TRBV9 to TRBJ1-1; 7 bases agree with TRBD1. Trimming took 0 bases from V and 3 from J; bases not matched to a gene: 2. Looked up from germline, CDR1 is SGDLS and CDR2 is YYNGEE. This CDR3 has 14 residues. The CDR3 nucleotides are TGTGCCAGCAGCGTAGGACAGGGAGACACTGAAGCTTTCTTT. This codes for CASSVGQGDTEAFF. Combining the CDR3 with reference TRBV9 and TRBJ1-1 gives the whole variable domain DSGVTQTPKHLITATGQRVTLRCSPRSGDLSVYWYQQSLDQGLQFLIQYYNGEERAKGNILERFSAQQFPDLHSELNLSSLELGDSALYFCASSVGQGDTEAFFGQGTRLTVV.

V and J are TRBV10-3 and TRBJ2-3; 10 bases are a match to TRBD1. V lost 6 bases and J lost 3; bases outside the gene matches: 6. Germline V lookup: CDR1 ENHRY, CDR2 SYGVKD. CDR3 size: 15 residues. The CDR3 region is CAIRNRDRGTDTQYF. The CDR3 DNA sequence: TGTGCCATCAGGAACCGGGACAGGGGTACAGATACGCAGTATTTT.